This T cell receptor (beta chain) came from a study of shared clonotypes between healthy human individuals. Study-wide results and limits: Few donors restricted represented genetic and exposure-history diversity. Some naive CD4 clonotypes, 4% to 6%, turned up in common across a few donors.

As to this clone: Its antigen is currently unknown.

Repertoires were generated with immunoSEQ multiplex PCR, while TCRdb's copy carries only in-frame clones and drops some. This sample has 2,500,000 or so clones, with 93% found just once. Germline V gene sequence: CDR1 SGHTA, CDR2 FQGNSA. Deletions cut 6 bases from V and 5 bases from J, with 14 bases between. This CDR3 is 15 amino acids long. Every donor, a Caucasian adult, lived in Nashville, Tennessee. The chain carries TRBV7-2 and TRBJ1-6; D possibly corresponds to TRBD1 (5 bases). This TCR came from a man aged 18 to 30 in good health. Some clones in this sample may be carry-over from other donors' samples. Material for sequencing was naive CD4+ T cells from PBMCs. Subset in this sample: CD45RA+ positively selected. The CDR3 DNA reads as TGTGCCAGCAGTTCCGGACACCCAAATAATTCACCCCTCCACTTT. Its protein product is CASSSGHPNNSPLHF.